A selection of T cell receptor beta chains follows, all from one sample in a study of T cell responses to AZD1222 COVID-19 vaccine. Generated by immunoSEQ multiplex PCR, the TCRdb table keeps only in-frame clones and is missing some. The sample includes roughly 65,000 clones, around 80% of them seen just once. Sequencing was performed on peripheral blood, taken on day 0 of AZD1222 vaccination. These receptors were taken from an adult in good health. CDR3s include the opening cysteine and the closing phenylalanine or tryptophan. The D gene is left open where the match is weak. For some rows the clone size is stated as once, few or many, or as a class when expanded; others skip it.

CDR3aa | CDR3nt | v_gene | abundance | j_gene | d_gene
CASSEERGWEQYF | TGTGCCAGCAGTGAAGAGCGGGGTTGGGAGCAGTACTTC | TRBV2 | NA | TRBJ2-7 | TRBD2
CASSVGAGSNTEAFF | TGTGCCAGCAGCGTAGGGGCGGGAAGCAACACTGAAGCTTTCTTT | TRBV9 | NA | TRBJ1-1 | NA
CASRPRALKYNSPLHF | TGTGCCAGCAGGCCCAGGGCCCTGAAGTATAATTCACCCCTCCACTTT | TRBV5-5 | once | TRBJ1-6 | NA
CASSLGSLGQPQHF | TGTGCCAGCAGCTTGGGATCTTTAGGTCAGCCCCAGCATTTT | TRBV7-8 | NA | TRBJ1-5 | NA
CAISHSGGNQPQHF | TGTGCCATCTCCCACTCAGGGGGAAATCAGCCCCAGCATTTT | TRBV10-3 | NA | TRBJ1-5 | TRBD1
CASSSWTEAFF | TGTGCCAGCAGCTCATGGACTGAAGCTTTCTTT | TRBV7-9 | once | TRBJ1-1 | NA
CASSPGRLVGGETQYF | TGTGCTAGCAGCCCGGGGAGACTAGTAGGGGGGGAGACCCAGTACTTC | TRBV7-7 | few | TRBJ2-5 | NA
CAWNTGGGEKLFF | TGTGCCTGGAACACAGGGGGGGGTGAAAAACTGTTTTTT | TRBV30 | NA | TRBJ1-4 | TRBD1
CASSLEGGGNTIYF | TGTGCCAGCAGCTTAGAGGGTGGGGGAAACACCATATATTTT | TRBV13 | medium-sized | TRBJ1-3 | NA
CSVESSPYNEQFF | TGCAGCGTTGAAAGCAGCCCCTACAATGAGCAGTTCTTC | TRBV29-1 | NA | TRBJ2-1 | NA
CASSYRTGEETQYF | TGTGCCAGCAGTTACAGGACAGGGGAAGAGACCCAGTACTTC | TRBV6-5 | NA | TRBJ2-5 | TRBD1
CASRDRASGKLFF | TGTGCCAGCCGGGACAGGGCATCGGGAAAACTGTTTTTT | TRBV12-3/TRBV12-4 | once | TRBJ1-4 | TRBD1
CASSVDSVTRPYEQYF | TGTGCCAGCAGCGTAGATAGCGTCACTAGACCCTACGAGCAGTACTTC | TRBV9 | NA | TRBJ2-7 | NA
CASSLSSQETQYF | TGTGCCAGCAGTTTATCTTCCCAAGAGACCCAGTACTTC | TRBV27 | NA | TRBJ2-5 | NA
CASSSRTYYNAGNTIYF | TGTGCCAGCAGCTCCCGGACATACTATAATGCTGGAAACACCATATATTTT | TRBV5-4 | NA | TRBJ1-3 | NA
CASPGWGADTQYF | TGTGCCAGCCCGGGCTGGGGAGCAGATACGCAGTATTTT | TRBV5-8 | NA | TRBJ2-3 | NA
CASTEEGSREQFF | TGTGCCAGCACGGAGGAGGGTTCCCGTGAGCAGTTCTTC | TRBV14 | few | TRBJ2-1 | NA
CASSLRVNTEAFF | TGTGCCAGCAGCTTGCGGGTGAACACTGAAGCTTTCTTT | TRBV5-6 | NA | TRBJ1-1 | NA
CASGNRLMNTEAFF | TGTGCCAGCGGAAACAGGCTAATGAACACTGAAGCTTTCTTT | TRBV7-2 | NA | TRBJ1-1 | NA
CASSILEGNQPQHF | TGTGCCAGTAGTATCCTTGAGGGCAATCAGCCCCAGCATTTT | TRBV19 | NA | TRBJ1-5 | NA
CATSSDTGNTIYF | TGTGCCACCAGCAGCGACACTGGAAACACCATATATTTT | TRBV15 | NA | TRBJ1-3 | NA
CASSLKETQYF | TGCGCCAGCAGCTTAAAGGAGACCCAGTACTTC | TRBV5-1 | NA | TRBJ2-5 | NA
CASSQDWRTKTYEQYF | TGCGCCAGCAGCCAAGATTGGAGGACAAAAACCTACGAGCAGTACTTC | TRBV4-3 | NA | TRBJ2-7 | NA
CASSFTGLSTEAFF | TGTGCCAGCAGCTTTACGGGTCTAAGCACTGAAGCTTTCTTT | TRBV13 | NA | TRBJ1-1 | NA
CASTTGGQETQYF | TGTGCCAGCACCACAGGGGGCCAAGAGACCCAGTACTTC | TRBV28 | NA | TRBJ2-5 | TRBD1
CASSPGGETQYF | TGTGCCAGCTCACCAGGGGGGGAGACCCAGTACTTC | TRBV18 | NA | TRBJ2-5 | NA
CASSVGQDLYEQYF | TGTGCCAGCAGCGTAGGACAGGACCTCTACGAGCAGTACTTC | TRBV9 | NA | TRBJ2-7 | NA
CASSQSRGVMYSYNEQFF | TGCGCCAGCAGCCAGAGCAGGGGGGTTATGTACTCCTACAATGAGCAGTTCTTC | TRBV4-3 | NA | TRBJ2-1 | NA
CASSLAGAGDEQYF | TGTGCCAGCAGCTTGGCGGGGGCAGGCGACGAGCAGTACTTC | TRBV5-6 | NA | TRBJ2-7 | NA
CASSVIRDEQYF | TGCGCCAGCAGTGTGATCAGGGACGAGCAGTACTTC | TRBV10-2 | NA | TRBJ2-7 | NA
CSAGGGQYYGYTF | TGCAGCGCTGGAGGGGGACAGTACTATGGCTACACCTTC | TRBV29-1 | NA | TRBJ1-2 | TRBD1
CASSSPWRQGDNGELFF | TGTGCCAGCAGCTCACCCTGGAGACAGGGGGATAACGGGGAGCTGTTTTTT | TRBV11-2 | NA | TRBJ2-2 | TRBD1
CASSEGPGQGYGYTF | TGTGCCAGCAGTGAAGGCCCGGGACAGGGGTATGGCTACACCTTC | TRBV6-1 | NA | TRBJ1-2 | TRBD1